Each of the 16 T cell receptor beta chains below was sequenced from the same sample in a study of control samples from healthy donors and cancer patients. Using immunoSEQ multiplex PCR, the repertoire was profiled, and TCRdb retains in-frame clones only, with some absent. This table holds 150,000 or so clones, around 90% found once. Specimen: blood. These receptors were taken from a middle-aged man in good health.

V and J are TRBV10-3 and TRBJ1-4, with D perhaps matching TRBD1 (6 bases). The CDR3 totals 14 residues. Germline V CDR1 and CDR2: ENHRY, SYGVKD. V lost 5 bases to trimming and J lost 4 bases, with 11 bases between them. CDR3 coding DNA: TGTGCCATCAGTCCACAGGGTAATAATGAAAAACTGTTTTTT. This codes for CAISPQGNNEKLFF.

This clone was recorded a few times. The same CDR3 arises from other DNA sequences in this sample as well. This sequence joins TRBV27 and TRBJ1-2; D is perhaps TRBD1 (5 bases). With 4 bases removed from V and 7 bases from J, the gap between germline ends came to 22 bases. CDR3 length: 16 amino acids. Germline V gives CDR1 MNHEY, CDR2 SMNVEV (reference sequence). CDR3 in amino acids: CASSSHRQGGWGGYTF. In DNA, the CDR3 is TGTGCCAGCAGTTCGCACCGGCAGGGAGGGTGGGGTGGCTACACCTTC.

This clone has more than one count but fewer than ten. The chain links TRBV27 to TRBJ1-3, with D uncertain. The CDR3 totals 16 residues. Looked up from germline, CDR1 is MNHEY and CDR2 is SMNVEV (reference sequence). With 5 bases removed from V and 0 bases from J, the gap between germline ends came to 14 bases. The CDR3 sequence: CASSPRGLFSGNTIYF. DNA of the CDR3: TGTGCCAGCAGTCCCCGAGGACTGTTCTCTGGAAACACCATATATTTT.

The chain joins TRBV5-1 to TRBJ2-2; D gene ambiguous. The germline CDR1 and CDR2 sequences are SGHRS and YFSETQ. CDR3 length equals 16 residues. V shed 3 bases and J shed 5 bases, with 17 bases lying between them. The CDR3 sequence is CASSSVYGDLTGELFF. Written as DNA, the CDR3 is TGCGCCAGCAGCTCGGTGTATGGGGATTTAACCGGGGAGCTGTTTTTT.

The chain recombines TRBV10-2 with TRBJ2-1; D is uncertain. V was cut by 6 bases and J by 7 bases, with 13 bases left in between. The CDR3 contains 13 residues. Germline CDR1 is WSHSY and CDR2 is SAAADI. CDR3 coding DNA: TGCGCCAGCAGGACCTATATCGGGAATGAGCAGTTCTTC. Protein sequence: CASRTYIGNEQFF.

This clone was seen only a few times. The chain recombines TRBV7-9 with TRBJ1-5; the D gene is possibly TRBD1 (5 bases). The ends were cut back, 3 bases at V and 5 bases at J, with 11 bases in the middle. This CDR3 has 14 residues. CDR1 SEHNR and CDR2 FQNEAQ come from the germline V gene (reference sequence). The CDR3 reads CASSFSVQDQPQHF. In DNA, the CDR3 is TGTGCCAGCAGCTTCAGCGTACAGGATCAGCCCCAGCATTTT.

This clone was seen only once. The chain couples TRBV19 to TRBJ2-1; 14 bases align to TRBD2. The CDR3 spans 20 residues. Germline CDR1 LNHDA, CDR2 SQIVND (reference sequence). Trimming at V came to 1 base and at J to 16 bases, leaving 24 bases not matched to a gene. The CDR3 DNA sequence: TGTGCCAGTAGTATAGTACACAGCCGACTAGCGGGGGGGCAGGCCGGGGCCCCATTCTTC. Amino acids: CASSIVHSRLAGGQAGAPFF.

The CDR3 is CASRVLAGGDYNEQFF. The CDR3 DNA sequence: TGTGCCAGCAGGGTTCTAGCGGGGGGGGACTACAATGAGCAGTTCTTC. The chain recombines TRBV2 with TRBJ2-1, with 12 bases that match TRBD2. The CDR3 contains 16 residues. Germline-derived CDR1 and CDR2 are SNHLY and FYNNEI. The V and J ends lost 6 bases and 3 bases, in that order; junction bases with no gene match: 6.

The V call is TRBV5-4, the J call TRBJ2-1; TRBD2 agrees at 12 bases. CDR3 size: 17 residues. Germline V CDR1 and CDR2: SGHNT, YYREEE (reference sequence). V dropped 4 bases and J dropped 0; count of bases not matched to a gene: 5. Written as DNA, the CDR3 is TGTGCCAGCAGCAAGACTAGCGGGGGTAGCTCCTACAATGAGCAGTTCTTC. It yields the protein CASSKTSGGSSYNEQFF.

The V call is TRBV5-4, the J call TRBJ1-1; possible D gene TRBD1, 5 bases. Per the germline V gene, CDR1 is SGHNT and CDR2 is YYREEE (reference sequence). Trimming cost V 0 bases and J 4 bases, with 13 bases left between them. The CDR3 has 15 residues. The CDR3: CASSLGGPGGTEAFF. The DNA for the CDR3 is TGTGCCAGCAGCTTGGGGGGTCCGGGGGGCACTGAAGCTTTCTTT.

This clone was observed once. V and J are TRBV11-2 and TRBJ2-7; a possible D gene is TRBD2 (6 bases). The CDR3 sequence is 15 residues long. Germline CDR1 SGHAT, CDR2 FQNNGV. Trimming took 1 base from V and 3 from J, leaving 13 bases between them. CDR3 bases: TGTGCCAGCAGCTTAGTGGGGACTTTTCTCTACGAGCAGTACTTC. Amino acid sequence: CASSLVGTFLYEQYF.

The count of this clone is one. J is TRBJ2-5 and V is TRBV19; 7 bases fit TRBD1. The CDR3 runs to 14 residues. V shed 4 bases and J 5 bases; nucleotides not matched to a gene: 7. In germline, CDR1 is LNHDA, CDR2 SQIVND (reference sequence). The CDR3 region has the DNA TGTGCCAGTAGTAACCCGACAGGGCAGGAGACCCAGTACTTC. Protein product: CASSNPTGQETQYF.

The chain uses TRBV5-1 and TRBJ2-2; D gene unclear. CDR3 length: 16 amino acids. The V end was cut by 2 bases, the J end by 4 bases, with 15 bases between. Germline assignment: CDR1 SGHRS and CDR2 YFSETQ. The CDR3 nucleotides are TGCGCCAGCAGCTTTGGAAGGGTGATGGTCACCGGGGAGCTGTTTTTT. This sequence encodes CASSFGRVMVTGELFF.

This clone was recorded a few times. This chain joins TRBV10-1 and TRBJ2-7; 7 bases map to TRBD1. This CDR3 has 13 amino acids. CDR1 is WNHNN and CDR2 is SYGVQD in the germline V gene (reference sequence). With 3 bases clipped from V and 5 bases from J, the junction kept 4 bases outside the gene matches. CDR3 protein: CASSEGGRDEQYF. CDR3 nucleotides: TGCGCCAGCAGTGAAGGGGGCAGGGACGAGCAGTACTTC.

This rearrangement joins TRBV3-1 (or the pseudogene TRBV3-2) to TRBJ2-7; D remains unclear. V lost 3 bases to trimming and J lost 2 bases, with 5 bases between them. The CDR3 sequence is 12 residues long. CDR1 is LGHDT and CDR2 is YNNKEL in the germline V gene (reference sequence). This CDR3 is CASSQSTYEQYF. The CDR3 nucleotides are TGTGCCAGCAGCCAGTCCACCTACGAGCAGTACTTC.

The J gene is TRBJ1-6, the V gene TRBV5-1; D remains unclear. Between the trimmed V and J ends, which lost 5 bases and 6 bases, there was a span of 9 bases. The CDR3 extends over 13 amino acids. The germline gives CDR1 SGHRS, CDR2 YFSETQ. This CDR3 is CASREQPNSPLHF. The CDR3, as DNA: TGCGCCAGCAGGGAGCAGCCTAATTCACCCCTCCACTTT. The full variable domain, its missing parts supplied by reference TRBV5-1 and TRBJ1-6, is KAGVTQTPRYLIKTRGQQVTLSCSPISGHRSVSWYQQTPGQGLQFLFEYFSETQRNKGNFPGRFSGRQFSNSRSEMNVSTLELGDSALYLCASREQPNSPLHFGNGTRLTVT.